This T cell receptor beta chain was identified during a study of T cell repertoires in aging, cancer and after chemotherapy. Overall study findings and caveats: Age-matched healthy donors had significantly more diverse, less clonal blood TCR repertoires than untreated cancer patients. Median generation probability rose over the chemotherapy interval in each cancer cohort, suggesting rebound thymic output. Healthy donors lost TCR diversity with age mainly through richness, cancer patients through richness and evenness. No conclusions about immunological memory after chemotherapy can be drawn from the repertoire data.

From germline, CDR1 is SGHAT and CDR2 FQNNGV. V was trimmed by 10 bases and J by 7 bases, leaving 20 bases between them. This CDR3 comprises 14 residues. A mixed TRB-A/B primer pool amplified rearranged TRB by multiplex touch-down PCR. A single record per CDR3 protein comes from TCRdb applying MiXCR to the multiplex PCR reads. The data show some 8,000 distinct CDR3 sequences, with about 33% seen just once and about 11% held by the top ten. Worth noting for this clonotype: Its target is unknown.

TCR beta rearrangements were amplified from peripheral blood genomic DNA. The sequence was obtained from a human donor in good health. Sequenced sample: blood. The V gene is TRBV11-2, the J gene TRBJ1-5, with D possibly being TRBD1 (6 bases). The CDR3 coding sequence is TGTGCCACCTCCAGTGGGGGCGTGGGCCAGCCCCAGCATTTT. This gives the protein CATSSGGVGQPQHF. Variable domain in full (rest from reference TRBV11-2 and TRBJ1-5): EAGVAQSPRYKIIEKRQSVAFWCNPISGHATLYWYQQILGQGPKLLIQFQNNGVVDDSQLPKDRFSAERLKGVDSTLKIQPAKLEDSAVYLCATSSGGVGQPQHFGDGTRLSIL.